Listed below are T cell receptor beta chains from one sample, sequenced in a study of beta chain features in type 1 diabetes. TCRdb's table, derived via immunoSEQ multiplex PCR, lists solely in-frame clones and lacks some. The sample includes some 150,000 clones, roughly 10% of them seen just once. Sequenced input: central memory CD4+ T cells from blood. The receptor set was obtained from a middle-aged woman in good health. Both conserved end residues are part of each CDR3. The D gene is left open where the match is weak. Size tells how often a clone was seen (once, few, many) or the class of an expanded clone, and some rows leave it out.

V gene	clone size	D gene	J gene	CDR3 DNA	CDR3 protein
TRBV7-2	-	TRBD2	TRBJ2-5	TGTGCCAGCAGCCGGCGGGGGGGCCAAGAGACCCAGTACTTC	CASSRRGGQETQYF
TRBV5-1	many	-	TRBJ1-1	TGCGCCAGCAGCCAGAGGGCCAATTTGAACACTGAAGCTTTCTTT	CASSQRANLNTEAFF
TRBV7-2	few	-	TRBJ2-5	TGTGCCAGCAGCTTATTGGGCGGGGTTAGCAGCGAAAGAGAAGAGACCCAGTACTTC	CASSLLGGVSSEREETQYF
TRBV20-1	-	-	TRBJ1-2	TGCAGTGCGCCACAGGATTATGGCTACACCTTC	CSAPQDYGYTF
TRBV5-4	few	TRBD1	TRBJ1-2	TGTGCCAGCAGCTTGAAGGGACAGGGTTATGGCTACACCTTC	CASSLKGQGYGYTF
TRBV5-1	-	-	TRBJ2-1	TGCGCCAGCAGGGAGAGCAGACAGGAGCAGTTCTTC	CASRESRQEQFF
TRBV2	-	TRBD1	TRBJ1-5	TGTGCCAGGACGGACAGGGAAGGACAGCCCCAGCATTTT	CARTDREGQPQHF
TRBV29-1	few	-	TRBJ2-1	TGCAGCGTTGAGGGGCCCCACAATGAGCAGTTCTTC	CSVEGPHNEQFF
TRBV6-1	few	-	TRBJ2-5	TGTGCCAGCAGTGAAGGGGTGAAGGGGTCCCGGGAGACCCAGTACTTC	CASSEGVKGSRETQYF
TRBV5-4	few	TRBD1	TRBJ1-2	TGTGCCAGCAGCTGGGGACAGGAGAGCTATGGCTACACCTTC	CASSWGQESYGYTF
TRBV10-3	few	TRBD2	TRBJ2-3	TGTGCCATCAGTGGACTAGCGGGGGGCCGGGATACGCAGTATTTT	CAISGLAGGRDTQYF
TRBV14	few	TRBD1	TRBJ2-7	TGTGCCAGCAGCGCAGGACAGGGGGCCGTGCACGAGCAGTACTTC	CASSAGQGAVHEQYF
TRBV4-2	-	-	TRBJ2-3	TGTGCCAGCAGCCAAGATCAAGGAGGGGGGGGCACAGATACGCAGTATTTT	CASSQDQGGGGTDTQYF
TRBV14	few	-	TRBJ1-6	TGTGCCAGCAGCCAACGGTTCAGGGATTCACCCCTCCACTTT	CASSQRFRDSPLHF
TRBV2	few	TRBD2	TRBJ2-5	TGTGCCAGCATCTCTAGCGGCCAAGAGACCCAGTACTTC	CASISSGQETQYF
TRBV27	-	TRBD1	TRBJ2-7	TGTGCCAGCAGTCCACACAGGGGATACTACGAGCAGTACTTC	CASSPHRGYYEQYF
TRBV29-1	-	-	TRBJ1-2	TGCAGCGTCCAAAGGACAGCGACGGGCTACACCTTC	CSVQRTATGYTF
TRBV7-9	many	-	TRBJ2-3	TGTGCCAGCAGGTCATCAGGAAATTCAGATACGCAGTATTTT	CASRSSGNSDTQYF
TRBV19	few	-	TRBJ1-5	TGTGCCAGTAGTTCAACCTCAGGGTCGGGTCAGCCCCAGCATTTT	CASSSTSGSGQPQHF
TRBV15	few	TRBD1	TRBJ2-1	TGTGCCACCAGCCTAGCAGGGGGCGTCGATGAGCAGTTCTTC	CATSLAGGVDEQFF
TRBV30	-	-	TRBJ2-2	TGTGCATGGGGGAAGCGGTTGGGGTGTGTCACCGGGGAGCTGTTTTTT	CAWGKRLGCVTGELFF
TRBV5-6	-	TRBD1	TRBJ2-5	TGTGCCAGCACCCGGGGACAGGGAAGGGAGACCCAGTACTTC	CASTRGQGRETQYF
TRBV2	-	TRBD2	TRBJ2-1	TGTGCCAGCAGTGTGGCTAGCGGGGGCTTATACAATGAGCAGTTCTTC	CASSVASGGLYNEQFF
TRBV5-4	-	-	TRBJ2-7	TGTGCCAGCAGCTTGAGTCGGCAGGGCTCCTACGAGCAGTACTTC	CASSLSRQGSYEQYF
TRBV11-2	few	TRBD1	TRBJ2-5	TGTGCCAGCAGAGGACAGGCCCAAGAGACCCAGTACTTC	CASRGQAQETQYF
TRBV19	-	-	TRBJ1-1	TGTGCCAGTAGTATAGGAGCCAACTTTAACACTGAAGCTTTCTTT	CASSIGANFNTEAFF
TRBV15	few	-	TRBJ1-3	TGTGCCACCAGCAGAGAGGCGGGGGCTGGAAACACCATATATTTT	CATSREAGAGNTIYF
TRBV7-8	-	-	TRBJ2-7	TGTGCCAGCAGCCCAGCGGACGAGCAGTACTTC	CASSPADEQYF
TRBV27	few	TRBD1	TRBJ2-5	TGTGCCAGCAGACTCCGATTTGGACAGGGCCAAGAGACCCAGTACTTC	CASRLRFGQGQETQYF
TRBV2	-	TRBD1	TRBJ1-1	TGTGCCAGCATTATACAGGGGCCGAGCACTGAAGCTTTCTTT	CASIIQGPSTEAFF
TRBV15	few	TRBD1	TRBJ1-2	TGTGCCACCAGCTTGACAGGGGTAGGCTACACCTTC	CATSLTGVGYTF
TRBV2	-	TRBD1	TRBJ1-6	TGTGCCAGCAGACGGGACAGGTCAAATTCACCCCTCCACTTT	CASRRDRSNSPLHF
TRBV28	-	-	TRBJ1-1	TGTGCCAGCAGTTATCCAGGGGCGAACACTGAAGCTTTCTTT	CASSYPGANTEAFF
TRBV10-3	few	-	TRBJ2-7	TGTGCCATCAGTGAGTTAGGACAGCCCAAAGGCCACGAGCAGTACTTC	CAISELGQPKGHEQYF
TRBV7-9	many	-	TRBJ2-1	TGTGCCAGCAGCTTAGAATTAGTTGAGCAGTTCTTC	CASSLELVEQFF
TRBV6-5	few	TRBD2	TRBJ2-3	TGTGCCAGCAGTAATGGACTAGCGACAGATACGCAGTATTTT	CASSNGLATDTQYF
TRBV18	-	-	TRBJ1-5	TGTGCCAGCTCATCTGGACGGGACAATCAGCCCCAGCATTTT	CASSSGRDNQPQHF
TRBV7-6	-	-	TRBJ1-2	TGTGCCAGCAGCTTAGGTCCAGCTAACTATGGCTACACCTTC	CASSLGPANYGYTF
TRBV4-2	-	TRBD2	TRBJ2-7	TGTGCCAGCAGCCAAGATCTAATCCGGACTAGCGGGGGGCGCTCCTACGAGCAGTACTTC	CASSQDLIRTSGGRSYEQYF
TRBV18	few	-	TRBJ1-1	TGTGCCAGCTCCCTTCCAGAGGCTCGAGCTTTCTTT	CASSLPEARAFF
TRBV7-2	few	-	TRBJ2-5	TGTGCCAGCAGCCCGCTCCCGATTCAGGGCGACGGAGAGACCCAGTACTTC	CASSPLPIQGDGETQYF
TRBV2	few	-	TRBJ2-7	TGTGCCAGCAGTGCCCGTAGCTCCTACGAGCAGTACTTC	CASSARSSYEQYF
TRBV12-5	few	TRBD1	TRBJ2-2	TGTGCTAGTGGTTACCAGGCCGGGACAGGGGCCCACGGGGAGCTGTTTTTT	CASGYQAGTGAHGELFF
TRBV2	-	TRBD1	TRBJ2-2	TGTGCCAGCAGACGACAGGGGACGAACACCGGGGAGCTGTTTTTT	CASRRQGTNTGELFF
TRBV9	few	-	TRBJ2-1	TGTGCCAGCAGCGTAGTGGTCGGTACCCCAGGGGAGCAGTTCTTC	CASSVVVGTPGEQFF
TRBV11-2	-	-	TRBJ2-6	TGTGCCAGCAGCTGGGCCTGGCCGTCTGCCAACGTCCTGACTTTC	CASSWAWPSANVLTF